Listed below are T cell receptor beta chains from one sample, sequenced in a study of OX40 agonist ivuxolimab in advanced cancers. The assay was immunoSEQ multiplex PCR, and TCRdb's table has in-frame clones only and misses some. The repertoire has roughly 60,000 clones, 91% of them found once; the top ten carry around 15%. The specimen comprised CD4+ or CD8+ T cells sorted from blood, sampled in a trial of the OX40 agonist ivuxolimab. Receptor source: an adult with an advanced solid tumor such as melanoma, head and neck, liver or kidney cancer. The CDR3 runs from the conserved cysteine through the conserved F or W. The order of the fields is clone size, V gene, CDR3 length, CDR3 protein. Size values are once, few and many counts, or a class for expanded clones, and some rows have none.

clone_size: once
v_call: TRBV19
cdr3_length: 14
cdr3_aa: CASSRSTRNAIQYF

clone_size: -
v_call: TRBV19
cdr3_length: 16
cdr3_aa: CASSIPRRVGGQPQHF

clone_size: once
v_call: TRBV5-1
cdr3_length: 14
cdr3_aa: CASSSGGVTDTQYF

clone_size: -
v_call: TRBV18
cdr3_length: 13
cdr3_aa: CASSPPQKNIQYF

clone_size: -
v_call: TRBV18
cdr3_length: 16
cdr3_aa: CASSPPRAKSYNEQFF

clone_size: -
v_call: TRBV5-4
cdr3_length: 14
cdr3_aa: CASSSGNSGNTIYF

clone_size: -
v_call: TRBV7-8
cdr3_length: 15
cdr3_aa: CASSPRTANTGELFF

clone_size: -
v_call: TRBV6-5
cdr3_length: 13
cdr3_aa: CASSRQEGEKLFF

clone_size: -
v_call: TRBV18
cdr3_length: 20
cdr3_aa: CASSPRRASGSDINTGELFF

clone_size: -
v_call: TRBV2
cdr3_length: 13
cdr3_aa: CASSDRQGNVLTF

clone_size: -
v_call: TRBV29-1
cdr3_length: 13
cdr3_aa: CSVEGRAKNIQYF

clone_size: -
v_call: TRBV9
cdr3_length: 16
cdr3_aa: CASSVGLGRGPYEQYF

clone_size: -
v_call: TRBV27
cdr3_length: 15
cdr3_aa: CASSLYGVYQETQYF

clone_size: -
v_call: TRBV12-5
cdr3_length: 17
cdr3_aa: CASGSLGPREGLDTQYF

clone_size: -
v_call: TRBV5-1
cdr3_length: 12
cdr3_aa: CASIGSSDTQYF

clone_size: -
v_call: TRBV23-1
cdr3_length: 14
cdr3_aa: CASPQGTMTYEQYF

clone_size: -
v_call: TRBV28
cdr3_length: 16
cdr3_aa: CASSLPGLAATGELFF

clone_size: -
v_call: TRBV19
cdr3_length: 16
cdr3_aa: CASSHSRDRGHQPQHF

clone_size: -
v_call: TRBV7-9
cdr3_length: 14
cdr3_aa: CASSLRGSAGELFF

clone_size: -
v_call: TRBV19
cdr3_length: 15
cdr3_aa: CASSKTSGSYNEQFF

clone_size: -
v_call: TRBV2
cdr3_length: 15
cdr3_aa: CASSAQGISTDTQYF

clone_size: once
v_call: TRBV7-2
cdr3_length: 15
cdr3_aa: CASSLARDGIYEQYF

clone_size: -
v_call: TRBV28
cdr3_length: 14
cdr3_aa: CASSASGARQTQYF

clone_size: -
v_call: TRBV7-2
cdr3_length: 14
cdr3_aa: CASRDTGGGQPQHF

clone_size: once
v_call: TRBV19
cdr3_length: 15
cdr3_aa: CASSIVGSSGNTIYF

clone_size: -
v_call: TRBV5-4
cdr3_length: 14
cdr3_aa: CASSRDFSYNEQFF

clone_size: once
v_call: TRBV5-1
cdr3_length: 13
cdr3_aa: CASSQRSTDTQYF

clone_size: -
v_call: TRBV14
cdr3_length: 15
cdr3_aa: CASSQARGSGTEAFF

clone_size: -
v_call: TRBV18
cdr3_length: 17
cdr3_aa: CASSPTGGTGLVNEQFF

clone_size: -
v_call: TRBV7-2
cdr3_length: 14
cdr3_aa: CASSLGVGTGELFF